Described below is a single TCR beta chain sequence and its context. What it binds is unknown. V lost 4 bases to trimming and J lost 8 bases, with 14 bases between them. Germline V lookup: CDR1 LGHDT, CDR2 YNNKEL (reference sequence). The CDR3 totals 13 residues. Full-length variable regions came from constant-region reverse primers plus semi-nested Nested Universal Primer A PCR. Via MiXCR, TCRdb re-called the 5' RACE reads, giving one row per CDR3 protein. The repertoire holds over 50,000 distinct CDR3 sequences, with 30% as singletons. Notes on the study in general: Tumor Treg TCRs overlapped most with tumor naive CD4+ cells. Tumor memory CD4+ T cell TCR gene usage was found to cluster with blood and lymph node memory CD4+ cells and with lymph node naive CD4+ cells.

Purified naive CD4+ T cells were depleted of CD25+ Tregs. The rearrangement links TRBV3-1 to TRBJ1-2; the D gene is possibly TRBD1 (6 bases). Sample: tumor-infiltrating naive CD4+ T cells sorted from the breast tumor. Subset denoted: naive CD4+ T cells, CD4+CD45RA+CD25-. The sequence was collected from a female donor with breast cancer. The CDR3 spells CASSPLRGGGYTF. As DNA, the CDR3 is TGTGCCAGCAGCCCCCTGAGGGGGGGCGGCTACACCTTC.